One sample yielded the 5 T cell receptor beta chains listed below, sequenced in a study of blood T cell repertoires in COVID-19. Sequencing used immunoSEQ multiplex PCR; TCRdb keeps in-frame clones, though not all of them. The table includes 200,000 to 300,000 clones, approximately 85% detected once. The specimen sequenced was peripheral blood. The receptors originated from a woman aged 55-69 years with active or convalescent COVID-19.

The V call is TRBV7-9, the J call TRBJ2-1, with a tentative D call TRBD2 (5 bases). Germline lookup yields CDR1 SEHNR and CDR2 FQNEAQ (reference sequence). The germline V and J ends were trimmed by 3 bases and 7 bases, with 10 bases remaining between them. The CDR3 covers 13 residues. Written as DNA, the CDR3 is TGTGCCAGCAGCTTCCGACTAATAAATGAGCAGTTCTTC. Translating gives CASSFRLINEQFF.

The J gene is TRBJ2-1, the V gene TRBV7-6, with D unclear. Germline values: CDR1 SGHVS, CDR2 FNYEAQ. The V and J ends lost 5 bases and 9 bases respectively, with 11 bases between them. This CDR3 comprises 12 residues. The chain's CDR3 is CASSPAYGEQFF. In nucleotides, the CDR3 is TGTGCCAGCAGCCCCGCGTATGGTGAGCAGTTCTTC.

The chain recombines TRBV3-1 (or the pseudogene TRBV3-2) with TRBJ1-2; possibly TRBD1 for D (5 bases). Deletions cut 1 base from V and 2 bases from J, with 14 bases between. The CDR3 consists of 16 residues. Germline values: CDR1 LGHDT, CDR2 YNNKEL (reference sequence). The CDR3 loop is CASSQVGRVRNYGYTF. CDR3 bases: TGTGCCAGCAGCCAAGTCGGCAGGGTGCGAAACTATGGCTACACCTTC.

The chain joins TRBV27 to TRBJ2-5; 11 nucleotides match TRBD2. The CDR3 is made up of 17 amino acids. The ends lost 5 bases at V and 4 bases at J; junction bases unmatched: 12. In germline, CDR1 is MNHEY, CDR2 SMNVEV (reference sequence). This chain's CDR3 is CASSGDFSGGALETQYF. The CDR3 coding sequence is TGTGCCAGCAGTGGGGACTTTAGCGGGGGGGCCTTAGAGACCCAGTACTTC.

This clone is a singleton in its sample. This chain uses TRBV19 with TRBJ1-2; no reliable D call. The V and J ends lost 2 bases and 4 bases respectively, with 14 bases between them. CDR3 length equals 15 residues. CDR1 is LNHDA and CDR2 is SQIVND in the germline V gene (reference sequence). The CDR3 is CASSIKVGEIYGYTF. CDR3 sequence (DNA): TGTGCCAGTAGTATAAAGGTCGGGGAAATCTATGGCTACACCTTC.